This T cell receptor beta chain appears in the sequencing data of a study of beta chain features in type 1 diabetes. Study-wide points: Researchers report that Type 1 diabetes patients had moderately but significantly shorter TCRB CDR3s across all four CD4+ subsets.

This clone was detected only a few times. Antigen unknown. Sequenced material consisted of expressed TCRB transcripts (all of the isolated RNA was reverse transcribed). Generated by immunoSEQ multiplex PCR, the TCRdb table keeps only in-frame clones and is missing some. Altogether approximately 250,000 clones are present, approximately 24% being singletons, with the ten largest covering around 0.013%. Sequences were obtained from naive CD4+ T cells from blood. This receptor was identified in a woman in her twenties or thirties with type 1 diabetes.

CDR3 sequence reads: CASSPRLAAYQETQYF. The CDR3 DNA sequence: TGTGCCAGCAGCCCGCGACTAGCGGCGTACCAAGAGACCCAGTACTTC. This chain links TRBV11-2 with TRBJ2-5; 9 bases agree with TRBD2. The CDR3 consists of 16 residues. V lost 5 bases, J lost 0 bases, and 7 bases stayed unmatched. Germline V gives CDR1 SGHAT, CDR2 FQNNGV.